The clone carrying this TCR beta chain has just a few counts. The CDR3 contains 12 residues. V lost 10 bases, J lost 5 bases, and 11 bases lay in between. The germline V gene encodes CDR1 LNHDA and CDR2 SQIVND (reference sequence). This entry comes from a study of blood T cell repertoires in COVID-19. The authors' processing: Researchers report that nucleated cell counts were estimated from reference gene primer amplification. The repertoire was sequenced with immunoSEQ multiplex PCR; TCRdb's copy has only in-frame clones and lacks some. D and trimming come from the DNA, and the V and J calls and clone size come from that table. The sample lists 250,000 to 350,000 clones; around four fifths were seen once.

The sequence came from a woman between 45 and 65 years old with acute or convalescent COVID-19. V is TRBV19 and J is TRBJ2-2, with D tentatively TRBD2 (6 bases). Source material: peripheral blood. The CDR3: CATFRGTGELFF. The CDR3 nucleotides are TGTGCCACCTTCCGGGGGACCGGGGAGCTGTTTTTT.